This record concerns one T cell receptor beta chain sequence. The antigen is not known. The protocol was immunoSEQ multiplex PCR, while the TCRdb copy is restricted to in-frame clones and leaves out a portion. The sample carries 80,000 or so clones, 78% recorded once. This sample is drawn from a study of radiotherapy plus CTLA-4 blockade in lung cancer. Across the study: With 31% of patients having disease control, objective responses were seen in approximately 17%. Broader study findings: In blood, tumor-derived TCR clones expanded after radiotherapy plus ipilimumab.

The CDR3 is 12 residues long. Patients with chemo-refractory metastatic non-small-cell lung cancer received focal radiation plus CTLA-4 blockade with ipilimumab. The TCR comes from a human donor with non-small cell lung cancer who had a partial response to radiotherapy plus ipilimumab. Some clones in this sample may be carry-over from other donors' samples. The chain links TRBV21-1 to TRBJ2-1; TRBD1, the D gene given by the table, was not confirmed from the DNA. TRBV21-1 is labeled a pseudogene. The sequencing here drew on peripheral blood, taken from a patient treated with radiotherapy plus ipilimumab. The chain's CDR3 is CAGPCTYNEQFF. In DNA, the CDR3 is TGTGCCGGGCCCTGTACCTACAATGAGCAGTTCTTC.